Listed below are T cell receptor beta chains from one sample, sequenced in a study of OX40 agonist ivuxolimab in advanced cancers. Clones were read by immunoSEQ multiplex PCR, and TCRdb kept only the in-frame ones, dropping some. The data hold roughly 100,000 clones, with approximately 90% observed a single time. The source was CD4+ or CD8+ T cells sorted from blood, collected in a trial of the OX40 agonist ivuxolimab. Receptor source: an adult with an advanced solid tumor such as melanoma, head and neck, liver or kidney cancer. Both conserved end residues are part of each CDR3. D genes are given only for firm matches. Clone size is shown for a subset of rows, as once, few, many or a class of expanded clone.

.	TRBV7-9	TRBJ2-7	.	TGTGCCAGCAGTTCCAGCTCCTACGAGCAGTACTTC	CASSSSSYEQYF
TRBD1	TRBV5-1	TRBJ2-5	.	TGCGCCAGCAGCTTGGCCGACAGGGCTGGCGAGACCCAGTACTTC	CASSLADRAGETQYF
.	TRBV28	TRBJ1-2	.	TGTGCCAGCAGCCTGAGGCGGAACGGCTACACCTTC	CASSLRRNGYTF
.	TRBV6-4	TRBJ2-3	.	TGTGCCAGCAGTGAGAGGGGTAGCACAGATACGCAGTATTTT	CASSERGSTDTQYF
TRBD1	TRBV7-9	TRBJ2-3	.	TGTGCCAGCGGGACAGGGGGCACAGATACGCAGTATTTT	CASGTGGTDTQYF
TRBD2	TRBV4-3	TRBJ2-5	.	TGCGCCAGCAGCCAAGGGCGGGGCGGGGGATCGGAGACCCAGTACTTC	CASSQGRGGGSETQYF
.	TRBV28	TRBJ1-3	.	TGTGCCAGCAGTTCGAGGGCGGGGGGTGGAAACACCATATATTTT	CASSSRAGGGNTIYF
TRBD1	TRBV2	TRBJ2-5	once	TGTGCCAGCAGACGACAGGGTACCCCAGAGACCCAGTACTTC	CASRRQGTPETQYF
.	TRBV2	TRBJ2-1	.	TGTGCCAGCAGTGCAGCATACAATGAGCAGTTCTTC	CASSAAYNEQFF
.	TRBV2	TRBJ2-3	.	TGTGCCAGCAGTGGGGGGCCTTTAGATACGCAGTATTTT	CASSGGPLDTQYF
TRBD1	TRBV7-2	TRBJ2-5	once	TGTGCCAGCAGCTTAGACAGGGGAGAGACCCAGTACTTC	CASSLDRGETQYF
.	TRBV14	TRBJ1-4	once	TGTGCCAGCAGCCAAGGTTTAGGGACCGGGCGAAAACTGTTTTTT	CASSQGLGTGRKLFF
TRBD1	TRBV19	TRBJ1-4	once	TGTGCCAGTAGTATATTGGACAGGGATACTGAAAAACTGTTTTTT	CASSILDRDTEKLFF
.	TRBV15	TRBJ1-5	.	TGTGCCACCAGCAGAGATAGGGGTAAGCCCCAGCATTTT	CATSRDRGKPQHF
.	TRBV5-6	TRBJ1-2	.	TGTGCCAGCAGCCAAACAGACAGAGTCTATGGCTACACCTTC	CASSQTDRVYGYTF
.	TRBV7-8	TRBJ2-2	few	TGTGCCAGCAGCTCCTCCGGGGGGCTCGTGACCGGGGAGCTGTTTTTT	CASSSSGGLVTGELFF
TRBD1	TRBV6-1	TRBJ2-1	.	TGTGCCAGCAGTACCCAGGGGGCTAATGAGCAGTTCTTC	CASSTQGANEQFF
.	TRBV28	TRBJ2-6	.	TGTGCCAGCAGATTAGGGGGGGGCGCAAGTCCTGGGGCCAACGTCCTGACTTTC	CASRLGGGASPGANVLTF
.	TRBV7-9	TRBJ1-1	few	TGTGCCAGCAGCAGGGCAGGGGTCCCTGAAGCTTTCTTT	CASSRAGVPEAFF
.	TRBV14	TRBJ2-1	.	TGTGCCAGCAGCCGGGACTTCTACAATGAGCAGTTCTTC	CASSRDFYNEQFF
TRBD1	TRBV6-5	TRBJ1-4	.	TGTGCCAGCAGTTACCAGGGACAGGGGACCGAAAAACTGTTTTTT	CASSYQGQGTEKLFF
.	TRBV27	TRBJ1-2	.	TGTGCCAGCAGTTTATCGGGCGCCTACGGCTACACCTTC	CASSLSGAYGYTF
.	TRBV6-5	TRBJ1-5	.	TGTGCCAGCAGTCAGGGGTATAGCAATCAGCCCCAGCATTTT	CASSQGYSNQPQHF
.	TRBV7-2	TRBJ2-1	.	TGTGCCAGCAGCTCGAGGACTATTCTACTTGAGCAGTTCTTC	CASSSRTILLEQFF
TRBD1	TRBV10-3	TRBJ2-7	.	TGTGCCGTGACCGGGACAGGGAGCTCCTACGAGCAGTACTTC	CAVTGTGSSYEQYF
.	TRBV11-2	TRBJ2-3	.	TGTGCCAGCAGCTTAGCCGGGCGGAGCACAGATACGCAGTATTTT	CASSLAGRSTDTQYF
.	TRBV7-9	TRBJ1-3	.	TGTGCCAGCAGCTTATACAGGGATCTTGGAAACACCATATATTTT	CASSLYRDLGNTIYF
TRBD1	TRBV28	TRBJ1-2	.	TGTGCCAGCAGTACCGCAGGGGGCGAGAGCTATGGCTACACCTTC	CASSTAGGESYGYTF
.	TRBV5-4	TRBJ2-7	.	TGTGCCAGCCAGGCAGGGGGGATAGAGGAGCAGTACTTC	CASQAGGIEEQYF
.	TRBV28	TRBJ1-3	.	TGTGCCAGCACGTCCGGAAACACCATATATTTT	CASTSGNTIYF
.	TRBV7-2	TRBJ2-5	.	TGTGCCAGCAGCTCCTATACCCGGGGGGAGACCCAGTACTTC	CASSSYTRGETQYF
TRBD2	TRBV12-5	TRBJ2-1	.	TGTGCTAGTGGTTTGGGACAAGCGGGGGCTCGGGATGAGCAGTTCTTC	CASGLGQAGARDEQFF
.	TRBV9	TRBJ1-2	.	TGTGCCAGCAGCGTAGCAGCAGGGCGGCAGAACTATGGCTACACCTTC	CASSVAAGRQNYGYTF
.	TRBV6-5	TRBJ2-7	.	TGTGCCAGCACCTCGGGGGTTCCCTACGAGCAGTACTTC	CASTSGVPYEQYF
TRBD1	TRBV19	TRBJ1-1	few	TGTGCCAGTACGGGACAGGGGAACACTGAAGCTTTCTTT	CASTGQGNTEAFF
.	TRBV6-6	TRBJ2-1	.	TGTGCCAGCAGTTACGCGGATGAGCAGTTCTTC	CASSYADEQFF
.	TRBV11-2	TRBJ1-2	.	TGTGCCAGCAGCTTAGCGCGGGGGCGGGGCTATGGCTACACCTTC	CASSLARGRGYGYTF
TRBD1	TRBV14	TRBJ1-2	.	TGTGCCAGCAGCCGACCCAGGGGGTATGGCTACACCTTC	CASSRPRGYGYTF
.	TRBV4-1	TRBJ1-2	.	TGCGCCAGCAGCCAAGATTCCCAGGTTAACTATGGCTACACCTTC	CASSQDSQVNYGYTF
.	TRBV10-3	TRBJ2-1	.	TGTGCCATCACCGAGCGAGGGGATGAGCAGTTCTTC	CAITERGDEQFF
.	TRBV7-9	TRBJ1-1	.	TGTGCCAGCAGGACGGGGGGGCTTGGGACTGAAGCTTTCTTT	CASRTGGLGTEAFF
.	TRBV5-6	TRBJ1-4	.	TGTGCCAGCAGCGCCAACCTTGGAGCTAATGAAAAACTGTTTTTT	CASSANLGANEKLFF
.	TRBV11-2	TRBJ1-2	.	TGTGCCAGCAGCTTGGGAGGAGGTGGCTACACCTTC	CASSLGGGGYTF
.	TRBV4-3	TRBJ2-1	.	TGCGCCAGCAGCCAAGATCAGGGGCAGTACAATGAGCAGTTCTTC	CASSQDQGQYNEQFF
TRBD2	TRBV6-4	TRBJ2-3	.	TGTGCCAGCAGTGCCCGGGAGGGACTCCTAGATACGCAGTATTTT	CASSAREGLLDTQYF
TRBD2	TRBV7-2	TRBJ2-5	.	TGTGCCAGCAGCCCCGGGACTAGCGGGGGGCCCCGAGAGACCCAGTACTTC	CASSPGTSGGPRETQYF
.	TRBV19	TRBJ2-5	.	TGTGCCAGTACCTCCAACCAGAGGGCCGCAGAGACCCAGTACTTC	CASTSNQRAAETQYF
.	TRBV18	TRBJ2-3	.	TGTGCCAGCTCACCAGACACAGATACGCAGTATTTT	CASSPDTDTQYF
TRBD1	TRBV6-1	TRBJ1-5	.	TGTGCCAGCATTACCGGACAGGGTGTCCAGCCCCAGCATTTT	CASITGQGVQPQHF
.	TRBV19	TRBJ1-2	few	TGTGCCAGCAGATCGGGACGGGGGTCCTATGGCTACACCTTC	CASRSGRGSYGYTF
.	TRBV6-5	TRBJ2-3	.	TGTGCCAGCAGGGACCGACGGGCCCCCACAGATACGCAGTATTTT	CASRDRRAPTDTQYF
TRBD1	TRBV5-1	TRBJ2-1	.	TGCGCCAGCAGCATATTACAGGGGGCTAATGAGCAGTTCTTC	CASSILQGANEQFF
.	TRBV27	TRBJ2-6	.	TGTGCCAGCAGTTCGACGGGGGCTGGGGCCAACGTCCTGACTTTC	CASSSTGAGANVLTF
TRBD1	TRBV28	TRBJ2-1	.	TGTGCCAGCAGTTTGGGACAGGGGGCGTACGCTGAGCAGTTCTTC	CASSLGQGAYAEQFF